The clone carrying this T cell receptor (beta chain) was seen only once. The data derive from a study of T cell responses to AZD1222 COVID-19 vaccine. The data were produced by immunoSEQ multiplex PCR, yet TCRdb's version contains in-frame clones alone and is incomplete. The sample records approximately 200,000 clones, around 92% being singletons. After removal of 6 bases from V and 7 bases from J, the junction contained 8 bases not matched to a gene. This CDR3 comprises 12 residues. Germline-derived CDR1 and CDR2 are SQVTM and ANQGSEA. Material: peripheral blood, obtained on day 0 of AZD1222 vaccination. The receptor's source is an adult in good health. The chain recombines TRBV29-1 with TRBJ1-1; 7 positions match TRBD1. CDR3 sequence: CSVPTGEVEAFF. The CDR3 DNA follows: TGCAGCGTCCCCACAGGGGAGGTTGAAGCTTTCTTT.